Listed below are T cell receptor beta chains from one sample, sequenced in a study of cytomegalovirus exposure and HLA in healthy donors. TCRdb keeps only in-frame clones here, not all; method: immunoSEQ multiplex PCR. The sample gives approximately 100,000 clones, over 70% of which show up once; roughly 4.5% is in the top ten. Sequenced material: PBMCs. The receptors were gathered from a woman aged 40 to 50 in good health and CMV-seronegative. CDR3s include the opening cysteine and the closing phenylalanine or tryptophan. D genes are given only for firm matches. Size tells how often a clone was seen (once, few, many) or the class of an expanded clone, and some rows leave it out.

v_call	d_call	j_call	cdr3_length	clone_size	cdr3_aa	cdr3_nt
TRBV2	TRBD2	TRBJ2-1	16	.	CASKLWTSGAYNEQFF	TGTGCCAGCAAACTCTGGACTAGCGGGGCCTACAATGAGCAGTTCTTC
TRBV21-1	.	TRBJ2-3	15	.	CASSKTSGGGDTQYF	TGTGCCAGCAGCAAAACTAGCGGGGGTGGAGATACGCAGTATTTT
TRBV7-9	TRBD2	TRBJ2-1	17	.	CASSPRLALPGGDEQFF	TGTGCCAGCAGCCCCAGACTAGCGCTCCCGGGGGGCGATGAGCAGTTCTTC
TRBV5-1	TRBD1	TRBJ1-4	14	.	CASSSGQINEKLFF	TGCGCCAGCAGCTCGGGACAGATAAATGAAAAACTGTTTTTT
TRBV7-3	.	TRBJ1-1	15	.	CASSSLGAGETEAFF	TGTGCCAGCAGCTCCCTCGGGGCAGGGGAAACTGAAGCTTTCTTT
TRBV30	.	TRBJ1-6	14	.	CAWSVPAGVAPLHF	TGTGCCTGGAGTGTACCGGCAGGGGTGGCACCCCTCCACTTT
TRBV5-1	TRBD1	TRBJ1-6	15	.	CASSWGTGENSPLHF	TGCGCCAGCAGCTGGGGGACAGGGGAGAATTCACCCCTCCACTTT
TRBV29-1	.	TRBJ2-3	14	.	CSVAPQGSKDTQYF	TGCAGCGTTGCCCCACAGGGTTCAAAAGATACGCAGTATTTT
TRBV7-8	.	TRBJ1-5	17	.	CASSLVQQSTSNQPQHF	TGTGCCAGCAGCTTAGTCCAACAGTCCACTAGCAATCAGCCCCAGCATTTT
TRBV19	.	TRBJ1-2	13	.	CASSQQGPDGYTF	TGTGCCAGTAGCCAACAGGGTCCGGATGGCTACACCTTC
TRBV9	.	TRBJ1-2	14	.	CASSVVSDSPGYTF	TGTGCCAGCAGCGTAGTCTCCGACAGCCCGGGCTACACCTTC
TRBV2	.	TRBJ1-5	15	few	CASRLRDYSNQPQHF	TGTGCCAGCAGACTGAGAGATTATAGCAATCAGCCCCAGCATTTT
TRBV2	TRBD2	TRBJ2-5	13	.	CAIPGLARETQYF	TGTGCCATACCGGGACTAGCGCGGGAGACCCAGTACTTC
TRBV14	TRBD1	TRBJ2-5	15	.	CASSIRRTGVETQYF	TGTGCCAGCAGCATCCGACGTACAGGGGTAGAGACCCAGTACTTC
TRBV2	.	TRBJ2-3	13	.	CASSPPFTDTQYF	TGTGCCAGCAGCCCTCCCTTCACAGATACGCAGTATTTT
TRBV6-1	.	TRBJ2-7	12	once	CASTLEAGEQYF	TGTGCCAGCACCCTAGAGGCGGGGGAGCAGTACTTC
TRBV13	TRBD2	TRBJ2-7	21	.	CASSSPFPGLAGGRQGYEQYF	TGTGCCAGCAGCTCGCCGTTCCCGGGACTAGCGGGGGGGCGACAAGGTTACGAGCAGTACTTC
TRBV27	.	TRBJ2-2	16	.	CASSSLVRAHTGELFF	TGTGCCAGCAGTTCCTTAGTCCGAGCGCACACCGGGGAGCTGTTTTTT
TRBV29-1	.	TRBJ1-1	11	.	CSAQRRAEAFF	TGCAGCGCCCAGCGGAGGGCTGAAGCTTTCTTT
TRBV5-5	.	TRBJ1-3	14	few	CATHAGATGNTIYF	TGTGCCACCCACGCGGGGGCCACTGGAAACACCATATATTTT
TRBV5-1	.	TRBJ1-1	14	.	CASSLDGRGSEAFF	TGCGCCAGCAGCTTGGACGGCAGGGGTTCTGAAGCTTTCTTT
TRBV5-6	.	TRBJ1-2	13	.	CASSSDRIYGYTF	TGTGCCAGCAGTTCTGACAGGATCTATGGCTACACCTTC
TRBV5-1	.	TRBJ2-1	15	.	CANSLVVGHDNEQFF	TGCGCCAACAGCTTGGTGGTTGGGCACGACAATGAGCAGTTCTTC
TRBV21-1	.	TRBJ2-1	15	.	CASNPQGNSVDEQFF	TGTGCCAGCAACCCACAGGGAAATTCCGTCGATGAGCAGTTCTTC
TRBV30	.	TRBJ2-1	13	.	CAWSSRTLNEQFF	TGTGCCTGGAGTTCGAGGACTTTGAATGAGCAGTTCTTC
TRBV7-2	.	TRBJ2-5	15	.	CASSLNSGAVETQYF	TGTGCCAGCAGCTTGAATAGCGGCGCGGTAGAGACCCAGTACTTC
TRBV7-8	.	TRBJ1-6	13	.	CASSFAGASPLHF	TGTGCCAGCAGCTTTGCGGGGGCTTCACCCCTCCACTTT
TRBV6-1	TRBD2	TRBJ2-1	14	.	CASLLAGGQNEQFF	TGTGCCAGCCTTCTGGCGGGGGGGCAAAATGAGCAGTTCTTC
TRBV6-5	.	TRBJ1-2	13	.	CASSYGGGYGYTF	TGTGCCAGCAGTTACGGAGGCGGCTATGGCTACACCTTC
TRBV19	.	TRBJ2-5	13	.	CASRPRQEETQYF	TGTGCCAGTAGACCTCGACAAGAAGAGACCCAGTACTTC
TRBV29-1	TRBD2	TRBJ2-1	14	.	CSVLAGGPSNEQFF	TGCAGCGTTTTGGCGGGGGGGCCGAGTAATGAGCAGTTCTTC
TRBV10-3	.	TRBJ1-6	11	.	CAISDNSPLHF	TGTGCCATCAGCGATAATTCACCCCTCCACTTT
TRBV7-2	TRBD1	TRBJ1-1	14	.	CASSSQGGGTEAFF	TGTGCCAGCAGCTCACAGGGGGGGGGAACTGAAGCTTTCTTT
TRBV14	.	TRBJ2-7	12	.	CASSPSHYEQYF	TGTGCCAGCAGCCCCTCCCACTACGAGCAGTACTTC
TRBV27	.	TRBJ2-2	13	.	CAVGGTNTGELFF	TGTGCCGTGGGCGGGACGAACACCGGGGAGCTGTTTTTT
TRBV2	TRBD1	TRBJ2-1	13	.	CASRGTAYNEQFF	TGTGCCAGCAGGGGGACAGCCTACAATGAGCAGTTCTTC
TRBV29-1	TRBD2	TRBJ2-3	14	.	CSVYSSGYTDTQYF	TGCAGCGTCTACAGTAGCGGGTACACAGATACGCAGTATTTT
TRBV6-1	.	TRBJ1-1	15	.	CASSESQVIHTEAFF	TGTGCCAGCAGTGAAAGCCAGGTTATTCACACTGAAGCTTTCTTT
TRBV5-1	.	TRBJ1-1	13	.	CASSRGLDTEAFF	TGCGCCAGCAGCCGGGGTCTGGACACTGAAGCTTTCTTT
TRBV2	TRBD1	TRBJ2-5	14	.	CASSPRQGWETQYF	TGTGCCAGCAGCCCAAGACAGGGATGGGAGACCCAGTACTTC
TRBV19	.	TRBJ2-1	14	few	CASSIGRPNLRQFF	TGTGCCAGTAGTATAGGCAGGCCTAATCTTCGGCAGTTCTTC
TRBV19	.	TRBJ1-5	15	.	CASSAGGDGNQPQHF	TGTGCCAGTAGTGCCGGGGGGGACGGCAATCAGCCCCAGCATTTT
TRBV30	.	TRBJ1-1	13	.	CAWNEQMNTEAFF	TGTGCCTGGAACGAACAGATGAACACTGAAGCTTTCTTT
TRBV2	.	TRBJ2-5	12	.	CASRDYLETQYF	TGTGCCAGCAGGGACTACTTGGAGACCCAGTACTTC
TRBV6-5	TRBD1	TRBJ1-3	13	.	CASSGTGSNTIYF	TGTGCCAGCAGTGGGACAGGGAGTAACACCATATATTTT
TRBV28	TRBD1	TRBJ1-6	16	.	CASSLQGASYNSPLHF	TGTGCCAGCAGTTTACAGGGGGCATCGTATAATTCACCCCTCCACTTT
TRBV6-6	.	TRBJ2-7	15	.	CASRPTGKGDHEQYF	TGTGCCAGCAGACCCACGGGGAAGGGCGACCACGAGCAGTACTTC
TRBV6-5	.	TRBJ2-1	11	.	CASSNRDEQFF	TGTGCCAGCAGTAACAGGGATGAGCAGTTCTTC
TRBV9	TRBD1	TRBJ1-2	15	.	CASSVGQQGAEGYTF	TGTGCCAGCAGCGTAGGTCAACAGGGGGCGGAAGGCTACACCTTC
TRBV5-8	.	TRBJ2-7	11	.	CASIRSYEQYF	TGTGCCAGCATTCGGAGTTACGAGCAGTACTTC
TRBV7-9	.	TRBJ2-7	11	.	CASSLTGERYF	TGTGCCAGCAGCTTGACAGGTGAGAGGTACTTC
TRBV7-9	TRBD2	TRBJ2-7	16	.	CASSSPPIAGGYEQYF	TGTGCCAGCAGCTCCCCCCCTATAGCGGGGGGTTACGAGCAGTACTTC
TRBV11-3	.	TRBJ1-3	14	.	CASSPGSTGNTIYF	TGTGCCAGCAGCCCCGGGTCTACTGGAAACACCATATATTTT
TRBV2	TRBD1	TRBJ2-5	18	few	CASSEDFLRQGNQETQYF	TGTGCCAGCAGTGAAGATTTCCTTAGACAGGGAAACCAAGAGACCCAGTACTTC
TRBV11-2	TRBD2	TRBJ2-1	17	.	CASSPWGSGGLVNEQFF	TGTGCCAGCAGCCCGTGGGGTAGCGGGGGTTTAGTCAATGAGCAGTTCTTC
TRBV28	.	TRBJ1-3	13	.	CASSAPPGNTIYF	TGTGCCAGCTCCGCGCCGCCTGGAAACACCATATATTTT
TRBV5-7	TRBD1	TRBJ1-2	16	.	CASSLGDRVDNYGYTF	TGTGCCAGCAGCTTGGGGGACAGGGTAGATAACTATGGCTACACCTTC
TRBV5-4	TRBD2	TRBJ2-3	19	.	CASSPTGTSGGASTDTQYF	TGTGCCAGCAGCCCAACCGGGACTAGCGGGGGGGCTAGCACAGATACGCAGTATTTT
TRBV2	TRBD1	TRBJ1-6	15	once	CASSLGTGRNSPLHF	TGTGCCAGCAGTCTTGGGACAGGCAGGAATTCACCCCTCCACTTT
TRBV2	.	TRBJ1-4	15	.	CASRKDRAFNEKLFF	TGTGCCAGCAGGAAAGACAGAGCCTTTAATGAAAAACTGTTTTTT